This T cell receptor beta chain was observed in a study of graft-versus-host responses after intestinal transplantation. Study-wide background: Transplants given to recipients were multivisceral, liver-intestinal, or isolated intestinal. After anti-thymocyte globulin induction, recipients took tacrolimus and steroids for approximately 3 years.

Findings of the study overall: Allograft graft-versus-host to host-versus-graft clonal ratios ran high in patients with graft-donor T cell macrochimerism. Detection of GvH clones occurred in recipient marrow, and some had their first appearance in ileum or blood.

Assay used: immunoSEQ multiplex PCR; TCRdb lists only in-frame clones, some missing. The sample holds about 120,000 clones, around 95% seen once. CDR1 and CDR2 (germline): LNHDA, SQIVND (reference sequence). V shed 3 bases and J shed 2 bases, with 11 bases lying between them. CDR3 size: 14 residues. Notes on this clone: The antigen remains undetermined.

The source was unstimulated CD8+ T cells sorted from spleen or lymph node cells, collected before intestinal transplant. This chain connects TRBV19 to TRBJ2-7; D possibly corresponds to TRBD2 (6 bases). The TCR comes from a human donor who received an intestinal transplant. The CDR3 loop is CASSIAEGPYEQYF. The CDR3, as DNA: TGTGCCAGTAGTATCGCGGAGGGCCCCTACGAGCAGTACTTC.